This T cell receptor (beta chain) came from a study of T-cell reconstitution after alpha-beta-depleted transplantation in children listed by TCRdb under 2016. For the study in its entirety: The study quantitatively tracked T-cell immune reconstitution after TCRalphabeta/CD19-depleted allogeneic hematopoietic cell transplantation in children using TCR repertoire profiling. Paper-wide results and their limitations: In some patients, the high TCRbeta diversity seen at day 60 was put down to recipient T cells and intrathymic progenitors that had survived conditioning. Hyperexpanded clone frequencies declined over subsequent months; after one year, T-cell counts and TCRbeta diversity were mostly attributed to newly produced T cells. The apparently early recovery of alphabetaT-cell counts about two months after transplant reportedly depended on only several hundred rapidly expanded clones that came from non-depleted graft cells.

Libraries were made using PCR. These reads were obtained on an Illumina HiSeq 2500. Molecular barcoding was employed in the preparation of TCR libraries, with unique molecular identifiers being used to normalize TCRbeta repertoire quantification. TCRdb cleaned the public reads at Q25 with fastp, built clones with MiXCR and kept in-frame beta chains. Each CDR3 protein appears once, grouped with its most common genes and DNA. In all, the sample holds hundreds of thousands of distinct CDR3 sequences, and about 11% of those were seen once. The ten largest make up 2% to 2.5% of the sample. Interpreted using the paper, the treatment or condition label stands for: allogeneic hematopoietic cell transplantation with graft depleted of TCRalphabeta T cells and CD19 B cells. The children who served as transplant recipients had been given grafts of TCRalphabeta/CD19-depleted allogeneic hematopoietic cells. From cysteine to phenylalanine, the CDR3 is 14 amino acids long. Only CDR3 DNA is held: 42 bases, read in frame from base 1. CDR1 MNHEY and CDR2 SMNVEV are derived from the germline V gene (reference sequence). V is cut by 4 bases and J by 0 bases, and the space between the germline ends is 6 bases.

This clonotype was found many times. Its antigen target is currently unknown. Base qualities are not provided; no much larger clone lies one nucleotide away. This clonotype originated in a child aged 2-15 years with inherited bone marrow failure, due to receive a stem cell transplant. The V and J segments used are TRBV27 and TRBJ1-4; the D segment cannot be called with confidence. The input for sequencing was PBMCs, taken before TCRalphabeta/CD19-depleted stem cell transplant. The nucleotide sequence reads TGTGCCAGCAGTTCGTCTGCAACTAATGAAAAACTGTTTTTT. This encodes CASSSSATNEKLFF. Here the CDR3 is joined to the reference TRBV27 and TRBJ1-4 genes, and the full variable domain is: EAQVTQNPRYLITVTGKKLTVTCSQNMNHEYMSWYRQDPGLGLRQIYYSMNVEVTDKGDVPEGYKVSRKEKRNFPLILESPSPNQTSLYFCASSSSATNEKLFFGSGTQLSVL.